Below are 12 T cell receptor beta chains sequenced from a single sample in a study of shared clonotypes between healthy human individuals. Clones were sequenced by immunoSEQ multiplex PCR, and TCRdb holds only the in-frame ones, with some missing. The repertoire has roughly 2.1 million clones, about 93% of them found once; the top ten carry 1.5% to 2%. Naive CD8 cells comprised CD45RO-negative, CCR7-positively selected cells, excluding terminally differentiated effector memory CD45RA+ cells. The sequencing input was naive CD8+ T cells from PBMCs. The receptors derive from a man between 18 and 29 years old in good health. Some clones in this sample may be carry-over from other donors' samples.

The chain has TRBV11-2 and TRBJ1-6, with D hard to call. The CDR3 spans 12 residues. Trimming left V 2 bases short and J 8 bases short, with 4 bases between. In germline, CDR1 is SGHAT, CDR2 FQNNGV. CDR3 protein: CASSLYDSPLHF. CDR3 DNA sequence: TGTGCCAGCAGCTTATATGATTCACCCCTCCACTTT.

The rearrangement links TRBV5-1 to TRBJ2-5; D might be TRBD1 (6 bases). The CDR3 sequence is 15 residues long. V was trimmed by 3 bases and J by 5 bases, leaving 17 bases between them. The V gene's germline CDR1 is SGHRS and CDR2 YFSETQ. The chain's CDR3 is CASSSRDNHRETQYF. CDR3 nucleotides: TGCGCCAGCAGCTCCCGGGACAACCACCGGGAGACCCAGTACTTC.

The CDR3: CASSLGYGTYGNTIYF. The CDR3 nucleotides are TGTGCCAGCAGCTTAGGGTACGGGACGTATGGAAACACCATATATTTT. The chain uses TRBV13 and TRBJ1-3; a weak D match, TRBD1 (5 bases). V was cut by 0 bases and J by 3 bases, with 12 bases left in between. This CDR3 is 16 amino acids long. The germline V gene encodes CDR1 PRHDT and CDR2 FYEKMQ (reference sequence).

This chain uses TRBV19 with TRBJ1-5; a weak D match, TRBD1 (5 bases). The CDR3 is 15 amino acids. Trimming shortened V by 3 bases and J by 6 bases, and 15 bases separated the two germline ends. Per germline, CDR1 LNHDA and CDR2 SQIVND (reference sequence). The CDR3 nucleotides are TGTGCCAGTAGTATTTGGGCTGGGGCGAGTCAGCCCCAGCATTTT. It is translated as CASSIWAGASQPQHF.

The chain couples TRBV19 to TRBJ2-7; D possibly corresponds to TRBD1 (6 bases). Germline CDR1 reads LNHDA; CDR2 reads SQIVND (reference sequence). The CDR3 consists of 14 residues. Trimming removed 6 bases at V and 4 bases at J, with 16 bases between. The CDR3 protein is CASSWTATYYEQYF. The CDR3 nucleotides read TGTGCCAGTAGCTGGACAGCCACATATTACGAGCAGTACTTC.

This chain joins TRBV29-1 and TRBJ2-5, with D perhaps TRBD1 (5 bases). Germline-derived CDR1 and CDR2 are SQVTM and ANQGSEA. CDR3 length: 14 amino acids. The V gene lost 0 bases and the J gene lost 1 base, with 9 bases spanning the gap. This CDR3 is CSVEDLGPQETQYF. As DNA, the CDR3 is TGCAGCGTTGAAGATCTGGGGCCCCAAGAGACCCAGTACTTC.

The gene calls are TRBV5-5 and TRBJ2-7, with 8 bases identical to TRBD1. The V segment lost 3 bases and the J segment 3 bases; nucleotides outside the gene matches: 5. Germline lookup yields CDR1 SGHKS and CDR2 YYEKEE (reference sequence). The CDR3 has 14 amino acids. The DNA for the CDR3 is TGTGCCAGCAGCTGGAAAGACAGGGGCTACGAGCAGTACTTC. Its translation: CASSWKDRGYEQYF.

The chain joins TRBV7-8 to TRBJ1-1; 7 bases align to TRBD1. Trimming took 0 bases from V and 4 from J; bases not matched to a gene: 2. The CDR3 extends over 14 amino acids. Per the germline V gene, CDR1 is SGHVS and CDR2 is FQNEAQ. The DNA for the CDR3 is TGTGCCAGCAGCTTAGCCGCAGGGGGCACTGAAGCTTTCTTT. Protein product: CASSLAAGGTEAFF.

CDR3 in DNA: TGTGCCAGCAGCGACAGAGACGGTTCCACCGGGGAGCTGTTTTTT. This codes for CASSDRDGSTGELFF. V usage is TRBV11-2 and J usage is TRBJ2-2; perhaps TRBD1 as D (5 bases). V lost 5 bases and J 4 bases, leaving 14 bases between the germline ends. Germline V CDR1 and CDR2: SGHAT, FQNNGV. This CDR3 is 15 amino acids long.

The rearrangement links TRBV6-5 to TRBJ2-2, with unresolved D. Trimming pared 0 bases from V and 9 bases from J, leaving 5 bases between. There are 12 residues in the CDR3. From germline, CDR1 is MNHEY and CDR2 SVGAGI. The CDR3 is CASSYSSRELFF. In DNA form, the CDR3 reads TGTGCCAGCAGTTACTCCTCTCGGGAGCTGTTTTTT.

This clone was seen once. The chain is built from TRBV7-9 and TRBJ2-2; D may be TRBD2 (6 bases). CDR3 size: 13 residues. Trimming took 5 bases from V and 5 from J, leaving 9 bases between them. The germline V gene encodes CDR1 SEHNR and CDR2 FQNEAQ (reference sequence). DNA for the CDR3: TGTGCCAGCAGCGGGACTCCAACCGGGGAGCTGTTTTTT. It is translated as CASSGTPTGELFF.

This clone has just one count. The chain recombines TRBV6-6 with TRBJ2-1; either TRBD1 or TRBD2 may supply D (5 bases each). CDR3 length: 11 amino acids. Trimming removed 4 bases from V and 10 bases from J, with 8 bases in between. In germline, CDR1 is MNHNY, CDR2 SVGAGI (reference sequence). This chain's CDR3 is CASSLGVEQFF. DNA of the CDR3: TGTGCCAGCAGTTTGGGGGTCGAGCAGTTCTTC.